This record concerns one T cell receptor (beta chain) sequence. The sample comes from a study of cytomegalovirus exposure and HLA in healthy donors. V was shortened by 5 bases and J by 5 bases, with 12 bases between the two germline ends. This CDR3 region has 12 residues. The germline CDR1 and CDR2 sequences are SQVTM and ANQGSEA. Method: immunoSEQ multiplex PCR; TCRdb's copy keeps in-frame clones and lacks some. Among 280,000 or so clones, roughly 90% were seen once, and the ten largest hold about 0.99%. J is TRBJ1-1 and V is TRBV29-1; D not certain. Sequenced material: PBMCs. This receptor was obtained from a woman younger than 30 in good health and CMV-seronegative. CDR3 region: CSVSSWETEAFF. CDR3 nucleotide sequence: TGCAGCGTTAGTTCCTGGGAGACTGAAGCTTTCTTT.